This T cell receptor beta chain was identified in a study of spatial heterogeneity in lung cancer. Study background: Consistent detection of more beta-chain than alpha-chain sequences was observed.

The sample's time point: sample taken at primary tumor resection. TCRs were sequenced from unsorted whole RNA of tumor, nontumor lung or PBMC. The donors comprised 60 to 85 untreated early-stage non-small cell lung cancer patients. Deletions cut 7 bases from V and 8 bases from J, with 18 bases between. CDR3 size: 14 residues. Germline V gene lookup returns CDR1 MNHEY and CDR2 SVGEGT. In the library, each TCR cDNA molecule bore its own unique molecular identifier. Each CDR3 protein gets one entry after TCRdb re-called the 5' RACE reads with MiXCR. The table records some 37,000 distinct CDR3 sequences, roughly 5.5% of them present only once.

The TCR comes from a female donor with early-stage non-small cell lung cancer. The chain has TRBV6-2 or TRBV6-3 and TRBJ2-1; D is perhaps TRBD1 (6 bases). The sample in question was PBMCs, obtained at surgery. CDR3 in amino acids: CASTKQGSSDEQFF. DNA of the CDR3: TGTGCCAGCACGAAACAGGGATCTTCGGATGAGCAGTTCTTC.